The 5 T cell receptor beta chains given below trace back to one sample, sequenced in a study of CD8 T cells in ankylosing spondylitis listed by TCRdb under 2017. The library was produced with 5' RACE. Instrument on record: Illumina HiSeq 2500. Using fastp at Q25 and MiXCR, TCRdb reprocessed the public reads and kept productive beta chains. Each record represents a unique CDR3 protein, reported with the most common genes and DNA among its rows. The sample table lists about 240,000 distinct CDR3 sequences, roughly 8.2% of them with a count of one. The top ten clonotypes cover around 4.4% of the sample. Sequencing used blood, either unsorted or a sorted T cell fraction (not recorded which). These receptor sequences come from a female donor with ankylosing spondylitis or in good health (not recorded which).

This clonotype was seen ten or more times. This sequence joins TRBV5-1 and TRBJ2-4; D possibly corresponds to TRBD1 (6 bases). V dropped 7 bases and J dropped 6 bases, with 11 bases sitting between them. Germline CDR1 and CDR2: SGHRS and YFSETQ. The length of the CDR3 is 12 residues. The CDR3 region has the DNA TGCGCCAGCCTGGAGGACAGAAACATTCAGTACTTC. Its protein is CASLEDRNIQYF.

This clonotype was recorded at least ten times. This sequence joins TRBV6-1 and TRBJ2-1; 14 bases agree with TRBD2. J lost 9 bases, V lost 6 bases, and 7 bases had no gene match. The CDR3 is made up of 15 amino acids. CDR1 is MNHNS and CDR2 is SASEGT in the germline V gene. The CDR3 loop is CASSTGTSGSGEQFF. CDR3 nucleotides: TGTGCCAGCAGCACCGGGACTAGCGGGAGTGGTGAGCAGTTCTTC.

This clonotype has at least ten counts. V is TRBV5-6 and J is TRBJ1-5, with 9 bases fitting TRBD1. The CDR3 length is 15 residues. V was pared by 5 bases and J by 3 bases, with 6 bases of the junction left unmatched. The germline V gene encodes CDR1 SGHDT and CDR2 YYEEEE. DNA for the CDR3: TGTGCCAGCAGTTCCGGGACAGGGCTCAATCAGCCCCAGCATTTT. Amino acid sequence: CASSSGTGLNQPQHF.

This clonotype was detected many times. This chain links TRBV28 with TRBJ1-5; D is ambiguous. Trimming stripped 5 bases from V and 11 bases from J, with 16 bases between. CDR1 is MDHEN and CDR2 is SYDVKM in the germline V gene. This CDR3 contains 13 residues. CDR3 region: CASSPPSPGAQHF. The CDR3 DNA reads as TGTGCCAGCAGTCCCCCCTCTCCTGGGGCCCAGCATTTT.

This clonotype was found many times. The DNA for the CDR3 is TGTGCCAGCAGCCTGCTAGCGGGAGGCCCGTCGGGCACAGATACGCAGTATTTT. Translating it yields CASSLLAGGPSGTDTQYF. The chain joins TRBV7-8 to TRBJ2-3; TRBD2 matches 11 bases. After removal of 5 bases from V and 1 base from J, the junction contained 11 bases not matched to a gene. The germline CDR1 and CDR2 sequences are SGHVS and FQNEAQ. The CDR3 spans 18 residues.